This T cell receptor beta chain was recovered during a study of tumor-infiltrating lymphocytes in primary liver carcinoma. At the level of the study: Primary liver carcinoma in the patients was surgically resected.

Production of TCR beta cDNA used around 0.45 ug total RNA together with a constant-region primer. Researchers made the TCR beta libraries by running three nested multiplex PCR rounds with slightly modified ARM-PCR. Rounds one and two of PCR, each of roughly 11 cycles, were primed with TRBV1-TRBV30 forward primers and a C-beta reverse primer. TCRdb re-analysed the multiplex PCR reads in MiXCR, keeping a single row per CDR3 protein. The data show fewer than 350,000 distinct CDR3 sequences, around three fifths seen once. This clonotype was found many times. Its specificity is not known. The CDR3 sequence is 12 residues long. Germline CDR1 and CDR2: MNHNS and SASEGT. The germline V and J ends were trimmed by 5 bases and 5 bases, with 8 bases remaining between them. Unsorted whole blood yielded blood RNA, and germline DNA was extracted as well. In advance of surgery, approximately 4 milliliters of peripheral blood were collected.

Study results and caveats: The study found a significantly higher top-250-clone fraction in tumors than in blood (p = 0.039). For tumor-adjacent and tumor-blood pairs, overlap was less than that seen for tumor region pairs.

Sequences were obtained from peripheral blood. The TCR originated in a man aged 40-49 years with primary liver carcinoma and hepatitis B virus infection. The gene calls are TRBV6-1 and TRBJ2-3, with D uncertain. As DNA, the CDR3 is TGTGCCAGCAGTTTAGACAAAGATACGCAGTATTTT. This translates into CASSLDKDTQYF.